This T cell receptor (beta chain) was profiled in a study of CD8 T cells in ankylosing spondylitis. The CDR3 consists of 13 residues. Trimming shortened V by 5 bases and J by 6 bases, and 13 bases separated the two germline ends. As regards this clonotype: The antigen remains undetermined.

Overall study results and limits: There were earlier reports of some motif variants in reactive arthritis synovial fluid and blood. A motif of eight highly homologous TCR beta variants was seen as apparently characteristic of ankylosing spondylitis blood. Reports say disease-linked clones showed up significantly more in matched ankylosing spondylitis synovial fluid.

Library preparation for TCR beta used quantitative 5'-RACE with molecular barcodes. TCRdb re-analysed the 5' RACE reads in MiXCR, keeping a single row per CDR3 protein. This table has 250,000 to 350,000 distinct CDR3 sequences, under 25% appearing once. The chain employs TRBV12-3 or TRBV12-4 and TRBJ2-5; D gene unclear. This receptor was identified in a female donor with ankylosing spondylitis or in good health (not recorded which). Sequencing was performed on blood, either unsorted or a sorted T cell fraction (not recorded which). For the CDR3, the DNA is TGTGCCAGCAGTATCCGACGAGGTCAGACCCAGTACTTC. Translated, it gives CASSIRRGQTQYF.